The rows below give T cell receptor beta chains drawn from one sample of a study of blood T cell repertoires in COVID-19. Method: immunoSEQ multiplex PCR; TCRdb's copy keeps in-frame clones and lacks some. The data hold roughly 150,000 clones, with 70% to 90% observed a single time. Sequencing input: peripheral blood. Every receptor here comes from a woman older than 75 with COVID-19, enrolled during active disease. Each CDR3 is given with its conserved first and last residue. Fields, in order: clone size, J gene, V gene, D gene, CDR3 DNA, CDR3 protein. A D gene is named only where the DNA matches it firmly. For some rows the clone size is stated as once, few or many, or as a class when expanded; others skip it.

abundance: .
j_gene: TRBJ2-1
v_gene: TRBV6-5
d_gene: TRBD2
CDR3nt: TGTGCCAGCAGTCAGGGACTAGCGGGCGGGGAGCAGTTCTTC
CDR3aa: CASSQGLAGGEQFF

abundance: .
j_gene: TRBJ2-4
v_gene: TRBV5-4
d_gene: TRBD2
CDR3nt: TGTGCCAGCAGCTTGGCGGAGGGAGGGACCAAAAACATTCAGTACTTC
CDR3aa: CASSLAEGGTKNIQYF

abundance: .
j_gene: TRBJ1-1
v_gene: TRBV28
d_gene: .
CDR3nt: TGTGCCAGCAGCCGACCCGGAGCTGGAAACACTGAAGCTTTCTTT
CDR3aa: CASSRPGAGNTEAFF

abundance: .
j_gene: TRBJ2-7
v_gene: TRBV28
d_gene: TRBD2
CDR3nt: TGTGCCAGCAACCTACTAGCGGGATCCTACGAGCAGTACTTC
CDR3aa: CASNLLAGSYEQYF

abundance: .
j_gene: TRBJ1-5
v_gene: TRBV3-1/TRBV3-2
d_gene: TRBD1
CDR3nt: TGTGCCAGCAGCCAAGCCAGGGGGGTCGGTCAGCCCCAGCATTTT
CDR3aa: CASSQARGVGQPQHF

abundance: .
j_gene: TRBJ1-2
v_gene: TRBV12-3/TRBV12-4
d_gene: TRBD1
CDR3nt: TGTGCCAGCAGGGCCGGGACAGACTATGGCTACACCTTC
CDR3aa: CASRAGTDYGYTF

abundance: .
j_gene: TRBJ2-7
v_gene: TRBV12-3/TRBV12-4
d_gene: TRBD1
CDR3nt: TGTGCCAGCAGTCCGGGACAGGGGCGGCGGTACTTC
CDR3aa: CASSPGQGRRYF

abundance: .
j_gene: TRBJ1-5
v_gene: TRBV30
d_gene: TRBD1
CDR3nt: TGTGCCTGGACCCGGGGACAGGGGGCTTGCGGACAGACGGTTCGGCAGCCCCAGCATTTT
CDR3aa: CAWTRGQGACGQTVRQPQHF

abundance: few
j_gene: TRBJ2-2
v_gene: TRBV28
d_gene: TRBD2
CDR3nt: TGTGCCAGCAGTTTTTTTCTAGCGGGAACCGGGGAGCTGTTTTTT
CDR3aa: CASSFFLAGTGELFF

abundance: .
j_gene: TRBJ1-1
v_gene: TRBV7-9
d_gene: .
CDR3nt: TGTGCCAGCAGCTTAGTACCCGGGGGGAACACTGAAGCTTTCTTT
CDR3aa: CASSLVPGGNTEAFF

abundance: .
j_gene: TRBJ1-6
v_gene: TRBV5-4
d_gene: TRBD1
CDR3nt: TGTGCCAGCAGCTACGAGGGGGCAGCCCTGAATTCACCCCTCCACTTT
CDR3aa: CASSYEGAALNSPLHF

abundance: few
j_gene: TRBJ1-6
v_gene: TRBV7-3
d_gene: .
CDR3nt: TGTGCCAGCAGCTCAACCAACGCAGGGGTTCATGATTCACCCCTCCACTTT
CDR3aa: CASSSTNAGVHDSPLHF

abundance: .
j_gene: TRBJ1-3
v_gene: TRBV6-5
d_gene: .
CDR3nt: TGTGCCAGCAGTTACGAGTACAGGCCTGGAAACACCATATATTTT
CDR3aa: CASSYEYRPGNTIYF

abundance: .
j_gene: TRBJ2-5
v_gene: TRBV20-1
d_gene: TRBD2
CDR3nt: TGCAGCGCGGGAGTTGGAGAGACCCAGTACTTC
CDR3aa: CSAGVGETQYF

abundance: .
j_gene: TRBJ2-5
v_gene: TRBV5-8
d_gene: TRBD2
CDR3nt: TGTGCCAGCAGCGGGGGGTTACTAGCGGAGCCTCAAGAGACCCAGTACTTC
CDR3aa: CASSGGLLAEPQETQYF

abundance: .
j_gene: TRBJ2-7
v_gene: TRBV7-2
d_gene: TRBD1
CDR3nt: TGTGCCAGCAGCTCCGCCGGGACAGGGAACTACGAGCAGTACTTC
CDR3aa: CASSSAGTGNYEQYF

abundance: .
j_gene: TRBJ1-2
v_gene: TRBV2
d_gene: .
CDR3nt: TGTGCCAGCAGCCGGGACACCGATGGCTACACCTTC
CDR3aa: CASSRDTDGYTF

abundance: .
j_gene: TRBJ2-3
v_gene: TRBV4-3
d_gene: TRBD1
CDR3nt: TGCGCCAGCAGCCAAGAATCGGGACAGGGGGCAGGAGATACGCAGTATTTT
CDR3aa: CASSQESGQGAGDTQYF

abundance: .
j_gene: TRBJ1-3
v_gene: TRBV6-5
d_gene: TRBD1
CDR3nt: TGTGCCAGCAGTACAGGGGGAACAGGAAACACCATATATTTT
CDR3aa: CASSTGGTGNTIYF

abundance: .
j_gene: TRBJ2-1
v_gene: TRBV29-1
d_gene: .
CDR3nt: TGCAGCGCTTGGGGGCCTAATGAGCAGTTCTTC
CDR3aa: CSAWGPNEQFF

abundance: .
j_gene: TRBJ1-5
v_gene: TRBV15
d_gene: .
CDR3nt: TGTGCCACCAGCAGAGGGACAGTCTATAGCAATCAGCCCCAGCATTTT
CDR3aa: CATSRGTVYSNQPQHF

abundance: .
j_gene: TRBJ2-1
v_gene: TRBV16
d_gene: .
CDR3nt: TGTGCCAGCAGTCAAAACATCTACAATGAGCAGTTCTTC
CDR3aa: CASSQNIYNEQFF

abundance: once
j_gene: TRBJ2-1
v_gene: TRBV5-6
d_gene: TRBD2
CDR3nt: TGTGCCAGCAGCTTGTCGTCTAGCGGGACAAAGGGTGAGCAGTTCTTC
CDR3aa: CASSLSSSGTKGEQFF

abundance: .
j_gene: TRBJ1-4
v_gene: TRBV10-3
d_gene: TRBD1
CDR3nt: TGTGCCACCCGGGACAGGGGAAATGAAAAACTGTTTTTT
CDR3aa: CATRDRGNEKLFF

abundance: .
j_gene: TRBJ2-1
v_gene: TRBV7-8
d_gene: .
CDR3nt: TGTGCCAGCAGCAGAGCGAGGGGGTTCCATGAGCAGTTCTTC
CDR3aa: CASSRARGFHEQFF

abundance: once
j_gene: TRBJ1-3
v_gene: TRBV5-6
d_gene: .
CDR3nt: TGTGCCAGCAGCTTGGGGCTGAACTCTGGAAACACCATATATTTT
CDR3aa: CASSLGLNSGNTIYF

abundance: .
j_gene: TRBJ1-4
v_gene: TRBV28
d_gene: TRBD1
CDR3nt: TGTGCCAGCAGACTAGAGGACAGGGGAGGCGAAAAACTGTTTTTT
CDR3aa: CASRLEDRGGEKLFF

abundance: once
j_gene: TRBJ2-2
v_gene: TRBV7-9
d_gene: TRBD1
CDR3nt: TGTGCCAGCCTAAAGCGGGCAGGGGGCTTCACCGGGGAGCTGTTTTTT
CDR3aa: CASLKRAGGFTGELFF

abundance: .
j_gene: TRBJ2-2
v_gene: TRBV11-3
d_gene: .
CDR3nt: TGTGCCAGCAGCACAGGCAGGGAATCCGGGGAGCTGTTTTTT
CDR3aa: CASSTGRESGELFF

abundance: .
j_gene: TRBJ2-1
v_gene: TRBV14
d_gene: .
CDR3nt: TGTGCCAGCAGCCAAGGTAGTACAGGGCAGTTCTTC
CDR3aa: CASSQGSTGQFF

abundance: .
j_gene: TRBJ2-1
v_gene: TRBV18
d_gene: .
CDR3nt: TGTGCCAGCTCACCAACACAGGTCTACAATGAGCAGTTCTTC
CDR3aa: CASSPTQVYNEQFF

abundance: few
j_gene: TRBJ1-5
v_gene: TRBV4-3
d_gene: .
CDR3nt: TGCGCCAGCAGCTCTAGGTTCGTAGCCGGGCCCCAGCATTTT
CDR3aa: CASSSRFVAGPQHF

abundance: .
j_gene: TRBJ1-2
v_gene: TRBV6-2/TRBV6-3
d_gene: .
CDR3nt: TGTGCCAGCAGTTACTCTGCCCAGGGCGGTGGCTACACCTTC
CDR3aa: CASSYSAQGGGYTF

abundance: .
j_gene: TRBJ1-1
v_gene: TRBV5-4
d_gene: .
CDR3nt: TGTGCCAGCAGTCCAAGCAGGGACACTGAAGCTTTCTTT
CDR3aa: CASSPSRDTEAFF

abundance: .
j_gene: TRBJ1-1
v_gene: TRBV3-1/TRBV3-2
d_gene: .
CDR3nt: TGTGCCAGCAGCAGCCACAGTACCATGAACACTGAAGCTTTCTTT
CDR3aa: CASSSHSTMNTEAFF

abundance: .
j_gene: TRBJ2-1
v_gene: TRBV7-9
d_gene: .
CDR3nt: TGTGCCAGCAGCTTAGCATGGAGGGATGAGCAGTTCTTC
CDR3aa: CASSLAWRDEQFF

abundance: .
j_gene: TRBJ2-7
v_gene: TRBV11-2
d_gene: .
CDR3nt: TGTGCCAGCAGCCAGAGGCAGGGGACCAGCGAGCAGTACTTC
CDR3aa: CASSQRQGTSEQYF

abundance: .
j_gene: TRBJ1-4
v_gene: TRBV6-5
d_gene: .
CDR3nt: TGTGCCAGCAGTTACTCGACGGGGGTCTCTAATGAAAAACTGTTTTTT
CDR3aa: CASSYSTGVSNEKLFF

abundance: once
j_gene: TRBJ2-7
v_gene: TRBV5-1
d_gene: .
CDR3nt: TGCGCCAGCAGCTTTGGGTCGGGGGCCTACGAGCAGTACTTC
CDR3aa: CASSFGSGAYEQYF

abundance: once
j_gene: TRBJ2-1
v_gene: TRBV19
d_gene: .
CDR3nt: TGTGCCAGTAGCGAGACAGAAAATGAGCAGTTCTTC
CDR3aa: CASSETENEQFF

abundance: once
j_gene: TRBJ2-1
v_gene: TRBV4-1
d_gene: TRBD2
CDR3nt: TGCGCCAGCAGCCGCGATCTAGCGGGAGTCTACAATGAGCAGTTCTTC
CDR3aa: CASSRDLAGVYNEQFF

abundance: few
j_gene: TRBJ2-1
v_gene: TRBV5-8
d_gene: TRBD2
CDR3nt: TGTGCCAGCAGCTTCCTAGCGGGAGGGCCCGGTGAGCAGTTCTTC
CDR3aa: CASSFLAGGPGEQFF